What follows describes a single TCR beta chain. Antigen specificity is unknown. It was with 60 Vbeta and 13 Jbeta primers that the PCR ran. Produced via immunoSEQ multiplex PCR; TCRdb's table is partial and in-frame only. The sample holds hundreds of thousands of clones; around 79% are singletons and the top ten take 1.5% to 2%. The sample belongs to a study of cytomegalovirus exposure and HLA in healthy donors. At the level of the study: An earlier analysis found 110 million or so unique TCR beta sequences from about 190 million T cells.

The CDR3 has 17 amino acids. CDR1 is SGHVS and CDR2 is FQNEAQ in the germline V gene. V gave up 2 bases and J gave up 1 base, with 15 bases separating them. General study points: According to a later analysis, donors in an Asian-associated ancestry cluster reportedly had fewer N-insertions than the 666-donor mean. Later on, an analysis tied 15,000 or so TCR beta sequences to HLA alleles at 0.05 false discovery rate. As confirmed in vitro, a few CMV-associated chains were specific for CMV antigens.

The clonotype was recovered from a male donor in good health and CMV-seronegative. The sequencing input was PBMCs. The chain is built from TRBV7-8 and TRBJ1-5; D gene unclear. CDR3 region: CASSLNEFTTSNQPQHF. The CDR3 DNA reads as TGTGCCAGCAGCTTAAACGAATTCACCACAAGCAATCAGCCCCAGCATTTT.